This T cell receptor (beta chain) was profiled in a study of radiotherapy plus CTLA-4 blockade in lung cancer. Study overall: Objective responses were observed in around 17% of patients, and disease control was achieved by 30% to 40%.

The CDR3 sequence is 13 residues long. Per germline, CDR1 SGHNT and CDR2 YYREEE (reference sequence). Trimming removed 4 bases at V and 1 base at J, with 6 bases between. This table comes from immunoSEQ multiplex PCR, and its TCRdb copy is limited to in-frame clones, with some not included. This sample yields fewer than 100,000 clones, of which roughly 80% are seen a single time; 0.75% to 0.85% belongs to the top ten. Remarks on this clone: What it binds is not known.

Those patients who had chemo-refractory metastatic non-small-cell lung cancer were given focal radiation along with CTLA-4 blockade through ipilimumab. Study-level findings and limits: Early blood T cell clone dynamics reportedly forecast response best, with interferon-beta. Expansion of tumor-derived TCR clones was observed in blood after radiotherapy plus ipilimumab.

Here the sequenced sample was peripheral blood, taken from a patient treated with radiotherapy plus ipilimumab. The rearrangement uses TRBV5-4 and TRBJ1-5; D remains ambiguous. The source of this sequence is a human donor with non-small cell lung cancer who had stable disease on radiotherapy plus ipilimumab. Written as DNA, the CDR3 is TGTGCCAGCAGCGAGACCAGCAATCAGCCCCAGCATTTT. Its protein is CASSETSNQPQHF.